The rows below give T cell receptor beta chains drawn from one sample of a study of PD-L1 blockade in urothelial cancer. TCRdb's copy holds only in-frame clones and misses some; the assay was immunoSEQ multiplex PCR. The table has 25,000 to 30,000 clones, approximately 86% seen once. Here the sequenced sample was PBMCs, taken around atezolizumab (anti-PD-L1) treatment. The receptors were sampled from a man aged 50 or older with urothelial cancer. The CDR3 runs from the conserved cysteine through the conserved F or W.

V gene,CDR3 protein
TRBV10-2,CASSVNRGRIGTEAFF
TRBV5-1,CASSSRTSGRDEQFF
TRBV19,CASSTQGQIRNQPQHF
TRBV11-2,CASSLDISPTSYEQYF
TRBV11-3,CASSLDPQTSNEQFF
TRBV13,CASSPLSGANVLTF
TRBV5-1,CASTLKGQGTNEQFF
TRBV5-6,CASYTGNTGELFF
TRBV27,CASSKTGDTQYF
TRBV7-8,CASSYPDRGSSYEQYF
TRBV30,CAWRRRDKYGYTF
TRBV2,CASSLGGTAGTDTQYF
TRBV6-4,CASSPERTGLDTQYF
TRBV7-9,CASRTGTSGEKYF
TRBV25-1,CASSEYSGGTGKPYEQYF
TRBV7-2,CASSLSKQGGTEAFF
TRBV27,CASNLYRGGEQYF
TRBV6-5,CASSLREVEFF
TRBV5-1,CASSLAQAGARVQYF
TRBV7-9,CASSLDNNSPLHF
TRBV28,CASTPLGQGSNQPQHF
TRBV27,CASKGRGGPGYTF
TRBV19,CASRKTGDGADTQYF
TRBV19,CASSIDLTPSYEQYF
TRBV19,CASSKPLGQQFLHTEAFF
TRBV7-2,CASSFGLRGQKEKLFF
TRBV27,CASRTGDSETQYF
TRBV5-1,CASSPGGWDSYEQYF
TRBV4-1,CASSQDLVAGAFYNEQFF
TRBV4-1,CASSQEPSQGPSYEQYF
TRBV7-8,CASSSFSTGVWETDTQYF
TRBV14,CASSIGTGHYEQYF
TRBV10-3,CAISESQQGGEQYF
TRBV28,CASNPGGRNYGYTF
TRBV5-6,CASSRDIDHEQYF
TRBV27,CASSSAFRQTQYF
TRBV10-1,CASSLDSDTEAFF
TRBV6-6,CASSYYSLTFNQPQHF
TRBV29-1,CSVELTSGTYNEQFF
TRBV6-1,CASSEVQGMDRDTQYF
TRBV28,CASSPQSGRGEQYF
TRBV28,CASSTQGHSSYEQYF
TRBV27,CASSPGFSGNTIYF
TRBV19,CASKPSSGSRAGELFF
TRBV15,CATSRGRGTEPQHF
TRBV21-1,CASSKAVLQGLNTEAFF
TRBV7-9,CASSPYGNEQFF
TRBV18,CASSPPAGGGAFGYEQYF
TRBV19,CASRGQSGVGELFF
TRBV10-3,CAISVLAGGENEQFF
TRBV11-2,CASSSRSSYNSPLHF
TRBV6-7,CASIPSTGNTEAFF
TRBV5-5,CASRNRGTGTYEQYF
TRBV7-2,CASSSPSGSGRDTQYF